This TCR beta chain appears in the sequencing data of a study of cytomegalovirus exposure and HLA in healthy donors. Notes on the study in general: As confirmed in vitro, a few CMV-associated chains were specific for CMV antigens.

The V and J ends lost 6 bases and 3 bases respectively, with 12 bases between them. The CDR3 totals 14 residues. Germline-derived CDR1 and CDR2 are MNHNS and SASEGT. 60 Vbeta and 13 Jbeta primers were used in PCR. TCRdb's table, derived via immunoSEQ multiplex PCR, lists solely in-frame clones and lacks some. The sample lists some 220,000 clones, approximately 78% occurring once. A remark on this clone: What it binds is unknown.

The chain joins TRBV6-1 to TRBJ1-5; D might be TRBD1 (6 bases). Specimen: PBMCs. The receptor was derived from a boy aged 10-17 years in good health and CMV-seronegative. The CDR3 DNA reads TGTGCCAGCAGAAAGACAGGCCTCAATCAGCCCCAGCATTTT. Translated, it gives CASRKTGLNQPQHF.